Ten or more counts support the clone carrying this T cell receptor beta chain. Its antigen is unknown. This record belongs to a study of CD8+CD57+ T cells in acquired aplastic anemia. Looking at the study overall: The sorted CD4+ and CD8+ cells yielded an average around 3.2 ug of DNA.

Profiling of TCR beta VDJ combinations and CDR3 sequences used genomic DNA as template. TCRdb reprocessed the reads via MiXCR and lists one record per CDR3 protein. The sample lists about half a million distinct CDR3 sequences, approximately 33% occurring once. The CDR3 runs to 12 residues. V shed 3 bases and J shed 3 bases, with 5 bases lying between them. Germline V gene sequence: CDR1 LNHDA, CDR2 SQIVND (reference sequence). Those patients picked for sequencing had displayed CD8+CD57+ cell expansion on flow cytometry. Study findings and constraints: Researchers report that 25 to 35 CD8+ CDR3 sequences appeared in both patients and controls. Patient and control CD8+ Simpson's diversity was not significantly different.

The clonotype originates from a human donor with aplastic anemia. The chain recombines TRBV19 with TRBJ1-1; D uncertain. Sequenced sample: sorted CD4+, CD8+, or CD8+CD57+ T cells (not recorded which) from PBMCs. The CDR3 DNA reads as TGTGCCAGTAGTATGGCGGACACTGAAGCTTTCTTT. Protein sequence: CASSMADTEAFF.